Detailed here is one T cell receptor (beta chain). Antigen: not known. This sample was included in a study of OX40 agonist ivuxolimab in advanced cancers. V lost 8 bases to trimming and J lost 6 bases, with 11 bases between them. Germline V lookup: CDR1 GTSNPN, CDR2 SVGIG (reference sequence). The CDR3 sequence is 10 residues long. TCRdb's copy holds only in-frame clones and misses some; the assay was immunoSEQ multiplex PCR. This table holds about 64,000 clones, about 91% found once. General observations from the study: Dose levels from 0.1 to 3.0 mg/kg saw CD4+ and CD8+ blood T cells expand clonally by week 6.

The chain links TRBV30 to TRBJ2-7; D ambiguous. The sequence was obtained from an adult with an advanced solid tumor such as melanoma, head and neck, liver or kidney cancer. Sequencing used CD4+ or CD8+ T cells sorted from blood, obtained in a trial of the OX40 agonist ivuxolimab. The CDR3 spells CALGVGEQYF. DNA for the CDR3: TGTGCCCTAGGTGTCGGCGAGCAGTACTTC. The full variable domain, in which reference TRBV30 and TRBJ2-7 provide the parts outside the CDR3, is SQTIHQWPATLVQPVGSPLSLECTVEGTSNPNLYWYRQAAGRGLQLLFYSVGIGQISSEVPQNLSASRPQDRQFILSSKKLLLSDSGFYLCALGVGEQYFGPGTRLTVT.